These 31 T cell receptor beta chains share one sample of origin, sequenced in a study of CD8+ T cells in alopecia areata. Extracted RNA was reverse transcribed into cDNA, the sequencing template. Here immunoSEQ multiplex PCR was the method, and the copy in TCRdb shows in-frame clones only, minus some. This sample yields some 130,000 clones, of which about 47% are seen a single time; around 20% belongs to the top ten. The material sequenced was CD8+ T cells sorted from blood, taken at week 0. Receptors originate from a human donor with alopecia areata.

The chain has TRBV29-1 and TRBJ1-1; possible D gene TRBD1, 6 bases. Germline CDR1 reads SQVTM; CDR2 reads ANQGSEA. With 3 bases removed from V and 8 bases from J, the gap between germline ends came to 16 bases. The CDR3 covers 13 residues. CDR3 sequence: CSVDGQGWSEAFF. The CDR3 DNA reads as TGCAGCGTTGACGGCCAGGGGTGGTCCGAAGCTTTCTTT.

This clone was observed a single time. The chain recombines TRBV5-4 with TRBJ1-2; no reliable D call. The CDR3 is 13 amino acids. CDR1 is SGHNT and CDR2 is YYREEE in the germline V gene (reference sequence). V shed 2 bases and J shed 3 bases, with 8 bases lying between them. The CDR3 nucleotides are TGTGCCAGCAGCTTTCCGGACGACTATGGCTACACCTTC. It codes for CASSFPDDYGYTF. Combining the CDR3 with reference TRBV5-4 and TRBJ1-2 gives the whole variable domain ETGVTQSPTHLIKTRGQQVTLRCSSQSGHNTVSWYQQALGQGPQFIFQYYREEENGRGNFPPRFSGLQFPNYSSELNVNALELDDSALYLCASSFPDDYGYTFGSGTRLTVV.

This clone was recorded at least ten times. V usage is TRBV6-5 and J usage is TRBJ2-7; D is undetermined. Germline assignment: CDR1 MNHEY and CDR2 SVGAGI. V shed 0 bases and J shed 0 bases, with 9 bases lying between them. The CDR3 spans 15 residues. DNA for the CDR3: TGTGCCAGCAGTTACTCGGACGGTAGCTCCTACGAGCAGTACTTC. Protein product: CASSYSDGSSYEQYF.

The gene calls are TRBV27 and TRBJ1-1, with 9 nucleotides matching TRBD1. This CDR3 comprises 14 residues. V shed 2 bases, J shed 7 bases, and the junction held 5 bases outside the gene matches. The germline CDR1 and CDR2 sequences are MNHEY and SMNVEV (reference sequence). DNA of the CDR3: TGTGCCAGCAGTTTAGGGACAGGGTACGGTGAAGCTTTCTTT. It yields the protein CASSLGTGYGEAFF.

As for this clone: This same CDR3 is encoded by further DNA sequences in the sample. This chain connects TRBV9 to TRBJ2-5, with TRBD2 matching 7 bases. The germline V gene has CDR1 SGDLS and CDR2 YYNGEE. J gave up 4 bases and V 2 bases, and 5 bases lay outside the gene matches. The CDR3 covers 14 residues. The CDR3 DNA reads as TGTGCCAGCAGCGTGGGGGAGGGAGGAGAGACCCAGTACTTC. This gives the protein CASSVGEGGETQYF. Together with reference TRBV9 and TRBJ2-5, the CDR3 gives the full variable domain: DSGVTQTPKHLITATGQRVTLRCSPRSGDLSVYWYQQSLDQGLQFLIQYYNGEERAKGNILERFSAQQFPDLHSELNLSSLELGDSALYFCASSVGEGGETQYFGPGTRLLVL.

The CDR3 DNA reads TGTGCCAGCAGTTTAGGGGGGGCCTCCTACAATGAGCAGTTCTTC. Encoded protein: CASSLGGASYNEQFF. The chain recombines TRBV27 with TRBJ2-1; tentatively, D is TRBD2 (7 bases). V was shortened by 2 bases and J by 0 bases, with 8 bases between the two germline ends. This CDR3 region has 15 residues. From germline, CDR1 is MNHEY and CDR2 SMNVEV (reference sequence).

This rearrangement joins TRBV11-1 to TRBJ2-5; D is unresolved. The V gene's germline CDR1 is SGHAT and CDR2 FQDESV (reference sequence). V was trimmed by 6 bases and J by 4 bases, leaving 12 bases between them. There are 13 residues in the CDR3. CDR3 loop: CASRFREGETQYF. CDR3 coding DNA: TGTGCCAGCAGATTTAGGGAAGGAGAGACCCAGTACTTC.

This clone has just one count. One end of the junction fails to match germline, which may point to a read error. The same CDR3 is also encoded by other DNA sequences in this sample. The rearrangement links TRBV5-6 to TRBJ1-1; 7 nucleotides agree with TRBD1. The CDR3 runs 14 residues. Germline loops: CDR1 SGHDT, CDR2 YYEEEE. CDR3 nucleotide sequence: TGTGCCAGCAGCTACGGGACAGAGAACACTGAAGCCTTCTTT. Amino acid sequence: CASSYGTENTEAFF.

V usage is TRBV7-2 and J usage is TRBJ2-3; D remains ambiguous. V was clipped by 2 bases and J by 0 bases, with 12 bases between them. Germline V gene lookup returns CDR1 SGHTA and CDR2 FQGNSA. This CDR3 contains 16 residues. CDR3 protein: CASSLSPDLSTDTQYF. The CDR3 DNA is TGTGCCAGCAGCTTAAGCCCCGACCTGAGCACAGATACGCAGTATTTT. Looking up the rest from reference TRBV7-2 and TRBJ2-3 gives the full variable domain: GAGVSQSPSNKVTEKGKDVELRCDPISGHTALYWYRQSLGQGLEFLIYFQGNSAPDKSGLPSDRFSAERTGGSVSTLTIQRTQQEDSAVYLCASSLSPDLSTDTQYFGPGTRLTVL.

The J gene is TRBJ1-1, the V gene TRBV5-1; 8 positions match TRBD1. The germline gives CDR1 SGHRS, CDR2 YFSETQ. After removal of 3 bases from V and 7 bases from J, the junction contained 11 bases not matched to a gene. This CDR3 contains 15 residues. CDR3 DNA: TGCGCCAGCAGCTACCCGGGGACAGGCCAACGTGAAGCTTTCTTT. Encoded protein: CASSYPGTGQREAFF.

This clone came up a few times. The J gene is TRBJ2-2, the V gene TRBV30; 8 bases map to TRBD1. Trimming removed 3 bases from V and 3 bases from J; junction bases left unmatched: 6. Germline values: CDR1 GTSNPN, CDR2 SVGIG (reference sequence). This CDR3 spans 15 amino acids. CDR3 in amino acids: CAWREGQADTGELFF. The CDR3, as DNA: TGTGCCTGGAGGGAGGGACAGGCCGACACCGGGGAGCTGTTTTTT.

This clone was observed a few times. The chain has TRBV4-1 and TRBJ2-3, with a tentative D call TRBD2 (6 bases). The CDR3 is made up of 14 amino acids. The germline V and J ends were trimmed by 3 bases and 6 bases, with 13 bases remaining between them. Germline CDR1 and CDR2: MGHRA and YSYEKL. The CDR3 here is CASSQGLHSDTQYF. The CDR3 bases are TGCGCCAGCAGCCAGGGACTCCACTCCGATACGCAGTATTTT.

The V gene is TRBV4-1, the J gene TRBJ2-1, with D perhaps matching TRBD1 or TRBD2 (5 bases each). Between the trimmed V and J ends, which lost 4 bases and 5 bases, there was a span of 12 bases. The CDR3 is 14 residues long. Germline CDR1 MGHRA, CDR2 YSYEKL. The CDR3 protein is CASSPRDGHNEQFF. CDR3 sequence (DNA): TGCGCCAGCAGCCCCCGGGACGGCCACAATGAGCAGTTCTTC.

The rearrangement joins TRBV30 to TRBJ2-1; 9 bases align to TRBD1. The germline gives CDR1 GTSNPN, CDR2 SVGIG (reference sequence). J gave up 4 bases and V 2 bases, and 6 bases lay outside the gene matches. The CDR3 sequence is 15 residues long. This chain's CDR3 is CAWSLTGGAYNEQFF. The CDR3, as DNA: TGTGCCTGGAGTCTAACAGGGGGCGCGTACAATGAGCAGTTCTTC.

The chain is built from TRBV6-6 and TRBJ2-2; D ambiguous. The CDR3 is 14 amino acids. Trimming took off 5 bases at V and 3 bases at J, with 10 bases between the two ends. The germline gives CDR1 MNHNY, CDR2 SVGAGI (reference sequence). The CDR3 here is CASSLEEYTGELFF. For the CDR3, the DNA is TGTGCCAGCAGTCTCGAAGAGTACACCGGGGAGCTGTTTTTT.

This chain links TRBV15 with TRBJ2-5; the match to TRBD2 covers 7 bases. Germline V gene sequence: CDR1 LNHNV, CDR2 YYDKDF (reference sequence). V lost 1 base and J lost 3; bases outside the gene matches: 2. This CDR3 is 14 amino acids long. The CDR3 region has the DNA TGTGCCACCAGCAGAGTGGCGGGGGAAGAGACCCAGTACTTC. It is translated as CATSRVAGEETQYF.

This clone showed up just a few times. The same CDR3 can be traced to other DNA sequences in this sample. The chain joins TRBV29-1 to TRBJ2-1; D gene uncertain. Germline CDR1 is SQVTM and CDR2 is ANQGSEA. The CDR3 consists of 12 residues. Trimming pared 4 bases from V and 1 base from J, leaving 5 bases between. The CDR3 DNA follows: TGCAGCGTTGCAGGTTCCTACAATGAGCAGTTCTTC. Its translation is CSVAGSYNEQFF.

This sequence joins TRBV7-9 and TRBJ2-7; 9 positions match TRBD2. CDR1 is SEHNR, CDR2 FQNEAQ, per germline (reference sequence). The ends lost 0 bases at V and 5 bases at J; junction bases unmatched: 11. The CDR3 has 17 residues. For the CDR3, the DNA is TGTGCCAGCAGCTTAGCGCTTGCGGGGGGGCGGATCGACGAGCAGTACTTC. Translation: CASSLALAGGRIDEQYF.

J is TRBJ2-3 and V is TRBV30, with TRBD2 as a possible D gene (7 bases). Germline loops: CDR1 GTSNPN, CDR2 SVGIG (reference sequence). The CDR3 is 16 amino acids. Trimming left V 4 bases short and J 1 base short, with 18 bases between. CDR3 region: CAWMKSGGAGTDTQYF. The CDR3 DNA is TGTGCCTGGATGAAGAGTGGGGGGGCGGGCACAGATACGCAGTATTTT.

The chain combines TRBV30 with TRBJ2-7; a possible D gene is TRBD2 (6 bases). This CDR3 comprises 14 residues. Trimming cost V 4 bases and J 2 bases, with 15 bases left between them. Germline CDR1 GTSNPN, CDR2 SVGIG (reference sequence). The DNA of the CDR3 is TGTGCCTGGAATCGCCGGGACTCTACCTACGAGCAGTACTTC. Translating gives CAWNRRDSTYEQYF.

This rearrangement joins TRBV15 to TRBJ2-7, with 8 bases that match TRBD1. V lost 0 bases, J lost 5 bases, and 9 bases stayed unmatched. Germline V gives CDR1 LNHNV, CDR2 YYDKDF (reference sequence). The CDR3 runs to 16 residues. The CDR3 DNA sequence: TGTGCCACCAGCAGAGATTGGGGGACAGGAGAAGACGAGCAGTACTTC. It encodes CATSRDWGTGEDEQYF.

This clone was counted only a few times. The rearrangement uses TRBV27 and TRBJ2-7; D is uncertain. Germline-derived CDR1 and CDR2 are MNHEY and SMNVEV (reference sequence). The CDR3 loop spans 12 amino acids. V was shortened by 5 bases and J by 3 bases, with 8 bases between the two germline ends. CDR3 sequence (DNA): TGTGCCAGCAGTGCCACAGTCTACGAGCAGTACTTC. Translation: CASSATVYEQYF.

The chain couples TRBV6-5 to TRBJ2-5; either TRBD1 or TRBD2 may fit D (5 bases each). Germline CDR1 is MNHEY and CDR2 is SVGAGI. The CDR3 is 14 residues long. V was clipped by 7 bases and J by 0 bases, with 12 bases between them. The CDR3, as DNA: TGTGCCAGCACCCGGGACGGCAACCAAGAGACCCAGTACTTC. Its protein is CASTRDGNQETQYF.

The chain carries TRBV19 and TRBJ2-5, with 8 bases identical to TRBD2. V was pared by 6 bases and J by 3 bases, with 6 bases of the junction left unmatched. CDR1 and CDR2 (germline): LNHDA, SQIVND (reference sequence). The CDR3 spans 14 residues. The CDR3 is CASSPVRGEETQYF. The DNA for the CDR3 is TGTGCCAGTAGCCCCGTGCGGGGGGAAGAGACCCAGTACTTC.

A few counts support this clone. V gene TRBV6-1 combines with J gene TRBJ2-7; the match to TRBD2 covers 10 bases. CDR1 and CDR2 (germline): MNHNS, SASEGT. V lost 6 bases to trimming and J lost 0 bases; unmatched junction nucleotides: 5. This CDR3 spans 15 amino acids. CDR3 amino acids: CASRETSGYSYEQYF. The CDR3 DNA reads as TGTGCCAGCAGGGAGACTAGCGGGTACTCCTACGAGCAGTACTTC.

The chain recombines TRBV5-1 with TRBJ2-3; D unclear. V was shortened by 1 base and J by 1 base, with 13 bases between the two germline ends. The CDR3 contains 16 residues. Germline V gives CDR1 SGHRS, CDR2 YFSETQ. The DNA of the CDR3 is TGCGCCAGCAGCTTGACAGTAGATCACCGCACAGATACGCAGTATTTT. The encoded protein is CASSLTVDHRTDTQYF.

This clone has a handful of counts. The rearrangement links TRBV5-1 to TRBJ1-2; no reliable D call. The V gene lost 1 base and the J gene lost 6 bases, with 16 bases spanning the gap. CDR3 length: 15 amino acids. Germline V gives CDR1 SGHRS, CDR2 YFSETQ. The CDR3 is CASSLNVRAKDGYTF. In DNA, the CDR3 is TGCGCCAGCAGCTTGAATGTCCGGGCGAAGGATGGCTACACCTTC.

CDR3 sequence reads: CASSLGLAGTTYEQYF. In DNA, the CDR3 is TGTGCCAGCAGCCTGGGACTAGCGGGGACCACCTACGAGCAGTACTTC. The rearrangement joins TRBV7-8 to TRBJ2-7, with 13 nucleotides matching TRBD2. CDR1 SGHVS and CDR2 FQNEAQ come from the germline V gene. The CDR3 is 16 amino acids. After removal of 5 bases from V and 2 bases from J, the junction contained 6 bases not matched to a gene.

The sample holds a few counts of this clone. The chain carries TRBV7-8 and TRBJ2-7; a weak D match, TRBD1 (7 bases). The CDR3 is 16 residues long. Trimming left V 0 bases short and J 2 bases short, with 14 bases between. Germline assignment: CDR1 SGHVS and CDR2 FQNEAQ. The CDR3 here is CASSLARGRGAYEQYF. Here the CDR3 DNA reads TGTGCCAGCAGCTTAGCGAGGGGGCGCGGGGCCTACGAGCAGTACTTC.

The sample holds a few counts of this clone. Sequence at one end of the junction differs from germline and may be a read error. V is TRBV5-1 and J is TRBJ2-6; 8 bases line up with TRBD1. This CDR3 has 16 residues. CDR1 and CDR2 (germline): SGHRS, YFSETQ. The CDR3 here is CASTLDREGGANVLTF. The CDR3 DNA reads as TGCGCCAGCACCTTGGACAGGGAAGGTGGGGCCAACGTCCTGACTTTC.

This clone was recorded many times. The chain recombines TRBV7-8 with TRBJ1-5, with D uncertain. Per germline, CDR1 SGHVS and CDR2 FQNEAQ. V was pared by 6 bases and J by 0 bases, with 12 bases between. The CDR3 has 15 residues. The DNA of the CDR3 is TGTGCCAGCAGTCTTGTGGAAAATAGCAATCAGCCCCAGCATTTT. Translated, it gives CASSLVENSNQPQHF.